Following are 9 T cell receptor beta chains from one sample sequenced in a study of graft-versus-host responses after intestinal transplantation. The data were produced by immunoSEQ multiplex PCR, yet TCRdb's version contains in-frame clones alone and is incomplete. In the table there are about 54,000 clones, 91% of which are singletons. Sequencing was performed on PBMCs, taken roughly 660 days after intestinal transplant. Receptors originate from a human patient who received an intestinal transplant, so some T cells may come from the graft donor.

The sample holds one count of this clone. J is TRBJ2-3 and V is TRBV29-1; 7 bases agree with TRBD2. There are 13 residues in the CDR3. Germline V CDR1 and CDR2: SQVTM, ANQGSEA. V was pared by 6 bases and J by 0 bases, with 3 bases of the junction left unmatched. The CDR3 DNA sequence: TGCAGCGTGGGGAGGGACAGCACAGATACGCAGTATTTT. This gives the protein CSVGRDSTDTQYF.

The V call is TRBV18, the J call TRBJ2-2; TRBD1 matches at 7 bases. The CDR3 contains 15 residues. Germline-derived CDR1 and CDR2 are KGHSH and LQKENI. Unmatched junction bases numbered 7, after V lost 5 bases and J lost 4 bases. The CDR3 here is CASSGTERSTGELFF. CDR3 DNA: TGTGCCAGCTCAGGGACAGAGAGATCCACCGGGGAGCTGTTTTTT.

This rearrangement joins TRBV11-2 to TRBJ1-3; D is unclear. The V end was cut by 5 bases, the J end by 0 bases, with 8 bases between. This CDR3 region has 14 residues. The germline gives CDR1 SGHAT, CDR2 FQNNGV. The CDR3: CASSRANSGNTIYF. In nucleotides, the CDR3 is TGTGCCAGCAGCCGGGCGAACTCTGGAAACACCATATATTTT.

The rearrangement joins TRBV27 to TRBJ1-2; possible D gene TRBD1, 6 bases. The V end lost 3 bases, the J end lost 8 bases, and 13 bases lay between the germline ends. The CDR3 runs to 13 residues. CDR1 and CDR2 from the germline V gene are MNHEY and SMNVEV (reference sequence). The CDR3 protein is CASSFGGRRGYTF. CDR3 sequence (DNA): TGTGCCAGCAGTTTTGGGGGGCGGCGGGGCTACACCTTC.

The V call is TRBV2, the J call TRBJ2-1; no firm D call. CDR3 length equals 14 residues. From germline, CDR1 is SNHLY and CDR2 FYNNEI. The V end lost 6 bases, the J end lost 0 bases, and 9 bases lay between the germline ends. CDR3 sequence: CASRARASYNEQFF. CDR3 sequence (DNA): TGTGCCAGCAGGGCCCGGGCCTCCTACAATGAGCAGTTCTTC. The variable domain in full, completed from reference TRBV2 and TRBJ2-1, reads EPEVTQTPSHQVTQMGQEVILRCVPISNHLYFYWYRQILGQKVEFLVSFYNNEISEKSEIFDDQFSVERPDGSNFTLKIRSTKLEDSAMYFCASRARASYNEQFFGPGTRLTVL.

The chain uses TRBV4-1 and TRBJ2-5, with 12 bases lining up with TRBD2. The CDR3 has 20 amino acids. V lost 0 bases, J lost 5 bases, and 16 bases stayed unmatched. Germline assignment: CDR1 MGHRA and CDR2 YSYEKL. The CDR3 region is CASSQESGILAGGPRETQYF. CDR3 coding DNA: TGCGCCAGCAGCCAAGAGTCGGGGATACTAGCGGGGGGACCAAGGGAGACCCAGTACTTC.

J is TRBJ1-6 and V is TRBV18; D perhaps matches TRBD1 (5 bases). Trimming left V 5 bases short and J 5 bases short, with 10 bases between. The CDR3 spans 14 residues. CDR1 is KGHSH, CDR2 LQKENI, per germline. CDR3: CASSAGTDNSPLHF. The CDR3 bases are TGTGCCAGCTCAGCCGGGACGGATAATTCACCCCTCCACTTT.

The V gene is TRBV6-5, the J gene TRBJ2-7; D remains unclear. Germline V CDR1 and CDR2: MNHEY, SVGAGI. This CDR3 region has 10 residues. The V gene lost 8 bases and the J gene lost 5 bases, with 7 bases spanning the gap. CDR3 sequence reads: CASGRNEQYF. The DNA of the CDR3 is TGTGCCAGCGGTAGGAACGAGCAGTACTTC.

The CDR3 reads CAQPGQGANRDCNYGYTF. DNA of the CDR3: TGTGCTCAACCGGGACAGGGGGCAAACCGGGACTGTAACTATGGCTACACCTTC. This chain links TRBV19 with TRBJ1-2, with 12 bases aligning to TRBD1. This CDR3 is built from 18 residues. Germline V gene sequence: CDR1 LNHDA, CDR2 SQIVND (reference sequence).